This T cell receptor beta chain was retrieved from a study of T cell changes during pregnancy in multiple sclerosis. Sequencing used immunoSEQ multiplex PCR; TCRdb keeps in-frame clones, though not all of them. The table shows tens of thousands of clones, with over 90% occurring only once. The V segment lost 1 base and the J segment 4 bases; nucleotides outside the gene matches: 5. This CDR3 region has 16 residues. CDR1 and CDR2 from the germline V gene are SGHDT and YYEEEE. This sequence was found in a female donor with multiple sclerosis, enrolled in a pregnancy study. The chain carries TRBV5-6 and TRBJ1-2, with 12 bases identical to TRBD1. The sequencing here drew on CD8+ T cells from peripheral blood mononuclear cells, taken in the third trimester of pregnancy. The CDR3 region is CASSLKGQGAFYGYTF. CDR3 in DNA: TGTGCCAGCAGCTTGAAGGGACAGGGGGCTTTCTATGGCTACACCTTC. Using reference TRBV5-6 and TRBJ1-2 for the parts outside the CDR3, the full variable domain is DAGVTQSPTHLIKTRGQQVTLRCSPKSGHDTVSWYQQALGQGPQFIFQYYEEEERQRGNFPDRFSGHQFPNYSSELNVNALLLGDSALYLCASSLKGQGAFYGYTFGSGTRLTVV.